This T cell receptor beta chain derives from a study of CD8+ T cells in alopecia areata. This clone was counted only a few times. CDR3 length: 13 residues. Trimming stripped 6 bases from V and 6 bases from J, with 14 bases between. CDR1 is SQVTM, CDR2 ANQGSEA, per germline. As to treatment: oral pan-JAK inhibitor, 5-10 mg twice daily. RNA, once extracted, was reverse transcribed into cDNA for use as the sequencing template. Here immunoSEQ multiplex PCR was the method, and the copy in TCRdb shows in-frame clones only, minus some. The sample lists around 270,000 clones, roughly 60% occurring once. The receptor's source is a human donor with alopecia areata. This sample comprised CD4+ T cells sorted from blood, obtained at week 24, from a patient treated with tofacitinib. J is TRBJ2-2 and V is TRBV29-1; perhaps TRBD2 as D (5 bases). This chain's CDR3 is CSVFGVVSGELFF. In DNA, the CDR3 is TGCAGCGTCTTCGGGGTCGTGTCCGGGGAGCTGTTTTTT.